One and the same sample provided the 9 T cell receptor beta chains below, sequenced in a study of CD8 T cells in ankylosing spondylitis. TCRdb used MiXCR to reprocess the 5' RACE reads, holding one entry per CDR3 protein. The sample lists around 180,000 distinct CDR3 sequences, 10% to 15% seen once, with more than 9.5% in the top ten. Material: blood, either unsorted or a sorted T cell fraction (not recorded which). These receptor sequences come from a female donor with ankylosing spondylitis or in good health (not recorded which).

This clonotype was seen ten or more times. Here the CDR3 reads CASSPATLRDEQYF. CDR3 coding DNA: TGTGCCAGCAGTCCCGCGACACTCAGGGACGAGCAGTACTTC. V gene TRBV12-3 or TRBV12-4 combines with J gene TRBJ2-7, with D perhaps TRBD1 (5 bases). V lost 5 bases and J 5 bases, leaving 16 bases between the germline ends. The CDR3 is made up of 14 amino acids.

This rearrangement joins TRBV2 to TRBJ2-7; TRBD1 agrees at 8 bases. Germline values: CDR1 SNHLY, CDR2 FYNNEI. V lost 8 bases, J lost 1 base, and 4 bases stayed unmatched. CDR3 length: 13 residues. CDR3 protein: CASGRQGSYEQYF. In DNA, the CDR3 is TGTGCCAGCGGAAGACAGGGGTCCTACGAGCAGTACTTC.

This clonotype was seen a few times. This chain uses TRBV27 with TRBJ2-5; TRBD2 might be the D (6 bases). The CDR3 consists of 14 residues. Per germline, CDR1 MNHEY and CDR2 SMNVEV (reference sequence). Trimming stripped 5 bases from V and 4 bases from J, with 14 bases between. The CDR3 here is CASSGHGGGETQYF. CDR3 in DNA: TGTGCCAGCAGTGGCCATGGGGGAGGAGAGACCCAGTACTTC.

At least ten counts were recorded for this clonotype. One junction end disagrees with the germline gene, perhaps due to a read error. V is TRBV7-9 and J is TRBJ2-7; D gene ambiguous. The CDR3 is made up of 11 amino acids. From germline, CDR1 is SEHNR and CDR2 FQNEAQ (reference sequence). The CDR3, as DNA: TGTGCCAGCAGCTTAGACACTCCGGCCTCCTTC. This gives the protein CASSLDTPASF.

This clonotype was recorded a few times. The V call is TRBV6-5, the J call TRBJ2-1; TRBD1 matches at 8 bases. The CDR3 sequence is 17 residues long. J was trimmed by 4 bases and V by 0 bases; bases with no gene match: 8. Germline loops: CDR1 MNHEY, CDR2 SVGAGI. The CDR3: CASSYSILTGVYNEQFF. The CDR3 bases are TGTGCCAGCAGTTACTCGATTTTGACAGGGGTTTACAATGAGCAGTTCTTC.

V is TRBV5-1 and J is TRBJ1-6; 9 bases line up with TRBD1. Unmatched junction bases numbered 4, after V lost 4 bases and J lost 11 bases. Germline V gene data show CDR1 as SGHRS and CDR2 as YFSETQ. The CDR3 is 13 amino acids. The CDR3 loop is CASSVQGAPPLHF. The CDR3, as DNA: TGCGCCAGCAGCGTACAGGGGGCCCCACCCCTCCACTTT.

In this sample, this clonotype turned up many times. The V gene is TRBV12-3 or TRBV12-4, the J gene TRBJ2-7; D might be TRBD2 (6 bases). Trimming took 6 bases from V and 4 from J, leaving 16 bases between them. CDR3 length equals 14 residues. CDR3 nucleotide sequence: TGTGCCAGCAGCCAACGGTCGGGGACTTACGAGCAGTACTTC. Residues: CASSQRSGTYEQYF.

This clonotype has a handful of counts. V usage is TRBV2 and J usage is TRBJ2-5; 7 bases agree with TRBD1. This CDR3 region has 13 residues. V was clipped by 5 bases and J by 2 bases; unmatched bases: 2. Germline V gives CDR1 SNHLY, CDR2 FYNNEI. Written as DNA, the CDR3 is TGTGCCAGCAGTAGGGACAGTCAAGAGACCCAGTACTTC. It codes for CASSRDSQETQYF.

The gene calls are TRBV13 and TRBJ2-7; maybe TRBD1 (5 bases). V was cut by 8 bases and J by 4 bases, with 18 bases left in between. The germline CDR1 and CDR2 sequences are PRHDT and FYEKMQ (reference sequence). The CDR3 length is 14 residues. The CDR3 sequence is CASGTGAGVYEQYF. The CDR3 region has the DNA TGTGCCAGCGGTACAGGCGCAGGTGTGTACGAGCAGTACTTC. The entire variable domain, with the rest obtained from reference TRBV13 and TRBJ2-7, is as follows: AAGVIQSPRHLIKEKRETATLKCYPIPRHDTVYWYQQGPGQDPQFLISFYEKMQSDKGSIPDRFSAQQFSDYHSELNMSSLELGDSALYFCASGTGAGVYEQYFGPGTRLTVT.